This TCR beta chain was identified in a study of cytomegalovirus exposure and HLA in healthy donors. PCR involved 60 Vbeta and 13 Jbeta primers. Assay used: immunoSEQ multiplex PCR; TCRdb lists only in-frame clones, some missing. In the table there are about 65,000 clones, about 78% of which are singletons. This clonotype originated in a girl under 18 in good health and CMV-seropositive. The specimen sequenced was PBMCs.

The DNA for the CDR3 is TGTGCCAGTAGTACCGGGTACGAGCAGTACTTC. It codes for CASSTGYEQYF. V and J are TRBV19 and TRBJ2-7; no firm D call. Germline assignment: CDR1 LNHDA and CDR2 SQIVND (reference sequence). This CDR3 region has 11 residues. The V and J ends lost 4 bases and 4 bases respectively, with 5 bases between them.